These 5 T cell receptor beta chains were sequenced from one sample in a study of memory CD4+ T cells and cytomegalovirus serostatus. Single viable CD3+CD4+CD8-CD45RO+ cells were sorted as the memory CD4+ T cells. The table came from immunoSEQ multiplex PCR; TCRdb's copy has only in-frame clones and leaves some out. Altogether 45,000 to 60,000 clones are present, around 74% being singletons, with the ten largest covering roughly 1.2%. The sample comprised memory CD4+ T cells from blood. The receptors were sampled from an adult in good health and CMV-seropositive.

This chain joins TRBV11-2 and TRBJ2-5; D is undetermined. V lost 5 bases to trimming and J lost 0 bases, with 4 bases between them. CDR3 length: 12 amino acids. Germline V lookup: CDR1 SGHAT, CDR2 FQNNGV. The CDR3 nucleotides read TGTGCCAGCAGCGTAAACCAAGAGACCCAGTACTTC. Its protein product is CASSVNQETQYF.

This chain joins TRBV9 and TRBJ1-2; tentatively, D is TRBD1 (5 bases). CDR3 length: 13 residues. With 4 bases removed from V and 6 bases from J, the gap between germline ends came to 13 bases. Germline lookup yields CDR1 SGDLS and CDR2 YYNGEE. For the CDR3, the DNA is TGTGCCAGCAGCACCGCAGGGTCGGATGGCTACACCTTC. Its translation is CASSTAGSDGYTF.

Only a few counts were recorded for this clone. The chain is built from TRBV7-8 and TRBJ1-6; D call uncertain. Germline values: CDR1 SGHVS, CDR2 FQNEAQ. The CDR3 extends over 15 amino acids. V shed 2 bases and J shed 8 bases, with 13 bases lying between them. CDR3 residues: CASSLMSTADSPLHF. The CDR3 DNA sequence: TGTGCCAGCAGCTTAATGTCGACCGCAGATTCACCCCTCCACTTT.

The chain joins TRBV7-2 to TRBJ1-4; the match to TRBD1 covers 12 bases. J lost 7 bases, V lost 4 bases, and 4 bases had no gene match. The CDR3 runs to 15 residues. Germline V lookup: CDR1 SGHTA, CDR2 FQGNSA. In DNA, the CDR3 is TGTGCCAGCAGCTCGGGACAGGGGGCAGGTGAAAAACTGTTTTTT. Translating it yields CASSSGQGAGEKLFF.

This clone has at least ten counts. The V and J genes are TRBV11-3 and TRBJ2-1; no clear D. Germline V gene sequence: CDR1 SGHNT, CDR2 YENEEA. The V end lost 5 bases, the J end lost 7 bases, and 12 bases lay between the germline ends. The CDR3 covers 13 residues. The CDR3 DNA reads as TGTGCCAGCAGCCCGAGCTCCTGGAATGAGCAGTTCTTC. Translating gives CASSPSSWNEQFF.